The present entry profiles one T cell receptor (beta chain) with its context. In the study's own analysis: Counts of nucleated cells, estimated from reference gene primer amplification, were obtained. The table came from immunoSEQ multiplex PCR; TCRdb's copy has only in-frame clones and leaves some out. That table furnishes V, J and clone size, whereas the DNA furnished D and trimming. The data hold hundreds of thousands of clones, with around 90% observed a single time. This record comes from a study of blood T cell repertoires in COVID-19. The wider study: Specimens from acute and convalescent COVID-19 originated in the United States, Italy and Spain.

J gave up 4 bases and V 4 bases, and 9 bases lay outside the gene matches. The CDR3 contains 16 residues. Germline CDR1 is SGHRS and CDR2 is YFSETQ. The TCR comes from a man aged 25 to 45 who had recovered from COVID-19. J is TRBJ2-5 and V is TRBV5-1, with TRBD2 matching over 11 bases. The specimen sequenced was PBMCs or T cells enriched from blood (not recorded which). Written as DNA, the CDR3 is TGCGCCAGCAGCCAAACCATACTAGCGGGAGTAGAGACCCAGTACTTC. Translation gives CASSQTILAGVETQYF.